A selection of T cell receptor beta chains follows, all from one sample in a study of vaccination and CD4 T cells after COVID-19. Their antigens remain unidentified. TCRdb independently ran MiXCR on the PCR reads; one entry per CDR3 protein. The sample has under 20,000 distinct CDR3 sequences; 44% are singletons. The source was CD4+ T cells from blood, cultured in vitro, collected about 7 months after SARS-CoV-2 vaccination. The receptors shown here come from a human donor who had recovered from COVID-19. Each CDR3 is given with its conserved first and last residue. A D gene is named only where the DNA matches it firmly. Clone size is stated in some rows and not others, as once, few, many or a class when expanded.

few	TRBV20-1	TRBD2	TRBJ2-7	TGCAGTGCGCCGACTAGCGGCCTGCCCTACGAGCAGTACTTC	CSAPTSGLPYEQYF
few	TRBV25-1	.	TRBJ2-3	TGTGCCAGCAGTGGGAGCGGAGGGGGAGATACGCAGTATTTT	CASSGSGGGDTQYF
few	TRBV20-1	TRBD2	TRBJ2-7	TGCAGTGCTAGAGAACTAGCGGGAGCTCACGAGCAGTACTTC	CSARELAGAHEQYF
few	TRBV7-2	TRBD1	TRBJ2-6	TGTGCCAGCAGCTTACGTCCGACAGGGACCTTCTCTGGGGCCAACGTCCTGACTTTC	CASSLRPTGTFSGANVLTF
once	TRBV7-2	.	TRBJ1-1	TGTGCCAGCAGCTTAGTTCCCAGGGAGAACACTGAAGCTTTCTTT	CASSLVPRENTEAFF
once	TRBV11-3	.	TRBJ2-2	TGTGCCAGCAGCCCAGGAGGCCAGCGAGGCACCGGGGAGCTGTTTTTT	CASSPGGQRGTGELFF
.	TRBV7-6	.	TRBJ2-7	TGTGCCAGCAGCTTAGGGGGCAGGGTGGGTGAGCAGTACTTC	CASSLGGRVGEQYF
few	TRBV20-1	.	TRBJ1-1	TGCAGTGCTAGTGCGCGCGGGAACACTGAAGCTTTCTTT	CSASARGNTEAFF
.	TRBV20-1	.	TRBJ2-3	TGCAGTGCTATCTCAGCCACAGATACGCAGTATTTT	CSAISATDTQYF
.	TRBV6-5	.	TRBJ1-1	TGTGCCAGCAGTTACCTCGGCAGCTTGAACACTGAAGCTTTCTTT	CASSYLGSLNTEAFF
.	TRBV2	.	TRBJ2-7	TGTGCCAGCACCCGAGGAGGTCAGGCCGCGTCGCAGTACTTC	CASTRGGQAASQYF
.	TRBV11-3	.	TRBJ1-6	TGTGCCAGCAGCTTTAACGGGGATAATTCACCCCTCCACTTT	CASSFNGDNSPLHF
.	TRBV7-8	TRBD1	TRBJ2-5	TGTGCCAGCAGCTTAAGGGGACAGGGGTACGCCGAGACCCAGTACTTC	CASSLRGQGYAETQYF
.	TRBV10-3	.	TRBJ1-6	TGTGCCATCAGTGGGCGGGGGGATGGTTCACCCCTCCACTTT	CAISGRGDGSPLHF
.	TRBV7-2	TRBD2	TRBJ2-3	TGTGCCAGCAGCTTAACCGCTAGCGGGGGACGCACAGATACGCAGTATTTT	CASSLTASGGRTDTQYF
.	TRBV7-2	.	TRBJ2-1	TGTGCCAGCAGCTTTTTCTACCACTACAATGAGCAGTTCTTC	CASSFFYHYNEQFF
.	TRBV4-1	TRBD1	TRBJ1-2	TGCGCCAGCAGCCAAGATTCGCCGGGACAGGGGGCGTCTGGCTACACCTTC	CASSQDSPGQGASGYTF
medium-sized	TRBV20-1	TRBD2	TRBJ2-7	TGCAGTGCTAGACTCGGGGCTAGCGGGAGGAGTGAGCAGTACTTC	CSARLGASGRSEQYF
few	TRBV6-4	.	TRBJ2-1	TGTGCCAGCAGTGACTCGCTAAAGAGCTACAATGAGCAGTTCTTC	CASSDSLKSYNEQFF
.	TRBV20-1	TRBD1	TRBJ2-7	TGCAGTGCTAGAGCCCCGGGACAGGGGATGGCCTACGAGCAGTACTTC	CSARAPGQGMAYEQYF
once	TRBV12-3/TRBV12-4	TRBD2	TRBJ2-5	TGTGCCAGCAGTTTTTGGGGGGGTAAACAAGAGACCCAGTACTTC	CASSFWGGKQETQYF